Sequencing of this T cell receptor (beta chain) was carried out in a study of cytomegalovirus exposure and HLA in healthy donors. Healthy individuals who donated bone marrow served as the donors. Trimming took 6 bases from V and 0 from J, leaving 24 bases between them. CDR1 is ENHRY, CDR2 SYGVKD, per germline. The CDR3 sequence is 19 residues long. Amplification used 60 Vbeta primers and 13 Jbeta primers. Using immunoSEQ multiplex PCR, the repertoire was profiled, and TCRdb retains in-frame clones only, with some absent. The sample lists 170,000 or so clones, 80% occurring once. The specimen sequenced was PBMCs. This receptor was obtained from a boy aged 5-17 years in good health and CMV-seronegative. The chain combines TRBV10-3 with TRBJ1-3, with D maybe TRBD1 (5 bases). The CDR3 region is CAIRSSEVRDLFSGNTIYF. CDR3 bases: TGTGCCATCAGATCCTCCGAAGTCAGGGACTTATTCTCTGGAAACACCATATATTTT.